The clone carrying this TCR beta chain was detected once. The sample belongs to a study of Ad26.COV2.S vaccination and SARS-CoV-2 variants. The method was immunoSEQ multiplex PCR; TCRdb's version includes in-frame clones alone and lacks a portion of them. The table shows roughly 420,000 clones, with approximately 92% occurring only once. Treatment given: roughly 19 received Ad26.COV2.S at low or high dose, single or two shots; several received placebo; per-sample allocation not given. Sampling was done on day 63 after the first vaccine or placebo injection. The CDR3 has 14 residues. The V gene lost 0 bases and the J gene lost 6 bases, with 10 bases spanning the gap. In germline, CDR1 is SGHRS, CDR2 YFSETQ.

The source of this sequence is a person between 18 and 60 years old who received the Ad26.COV2.S COVID-19 vaccine or a placebo. The V call is TRBV5-1, the J call TRBJ2-1, with D possibly TRBD2 on 5 matching bases. The sequencing here drew on peripheral blood, taken in a trial of Ad26.COV2.S vaccine versus placebo. CDR3 coding DNA: TGCGCCAGCAGCTTGGGGACTTATAGCAATGAGCAGTTCTTC. Translating gives CASSLGTYSNEQFF.